This T cell receptor (beta chain) was sequenced in a study of T-cell reconstitution after alpha-beta-depleted transplantation in children. The CDR3 spans 18 residues. Germline V CDR1 and CDR2: SNHLY, FYNNEI. Library preparation (for TCRbeta) was performed with unique molecular identifiers. TCRdb re-called the PCR reads with MiXCR, one entry per CDR3 protein. The table includes around 340,000 distinct CDR3 sequences, about an eighth detected once. Sequenced material: PBMCs, taken from the stem cell graft. The chain joins TRBV2 to TRBJ1-3, with D perhaps TRBD1 (5 bases). The receptor's source is a human donor who donated a stem cell graft to a child with Fanconi anemia. The CDR3 loop reads CTFSLLGGAANSGNTIYF. The CDR3 DNA is TGTACCTTCAGCTTACTCGGGGGAGCTGCTAACTCTGGAAACACCATATATTTT.